This is a list of T cell receptor beta chains from one sample in a study of T cell responses to AZD1222 COVID-19 vaccine. Assay used: immunoSEQ multiplex PCR; TCRdb lists only in-frame clones, some missing. The table records some 110,000 clones, approximately 89% of them present only once. The sequencing here drew on peripheral blood, taken 28 days after the second AZD1222 dose. The receptors were gathered from an adult who received the AZD1222 COVID-19 vaccine. CDR3s include the opening cysteine and the closing phenylalanine or tryptophan. D genes are given only for firm matches. For some rows the clone size is stated as once, few or many, or as a class when expanded; others skip it.

j_call clone_size d_call v_call cdr3_aa cdr3_nt
TRBJ1-1 NA TRBD1 TRBV28 CASSSGQGDTEAFF TGTGCCAGCAGCAGCGGACAGGGCGACACTGAAGCTTTCTTT
TRBJ2-5 NA NA TRBV12-3/TRBV12-4 CASSLGETQYF TGTGCCAGCAGTCTAGGGGAGACCCAGTACTTC
TRBJ1-6 NA NA TRBV2 CASTSADRNSPLHF TGTGCCAGCACTTCGGCTGACAGGAATTCACCCCTCCACTTT
TRBJ1-5 NA NA TRBV19 CASSIGRKGNQPQHF TGTGCCAGTAGTATAGGCCGGAAGGGCAATCAGCCCCAGCATTTT
TRBJ2-1 NA TRBD2 TRBV7-6 CATGGLDDNEQFF TGTGCCACCGGGGGACTAGATGACAATGAGCAGTTCTTC
TRBJ2-2 NA NA TRBV3-1/TRBV3-2 CASIGPGDTGELFF TGTGCCAGCATCGGACCCGGGGACACCGGGGAGCTGTTTTTT
TRBJ2-5 NA TRBD2 TRBV5-1 CASNRGGAEETQYF TGCGCCAGCAATCGCGGGGGGGCCGAAGAGACCCAGTACTTC
TRBJ1-3 NA NA TRBV6-5 CASSPTGSGNTIYF TGTGCCAGCAGCCCGACAGGATCTGGAAACACCATATATTTT
TRBJ2-5 NA NA TRBV5-6 CASSLRGPQETQYF TGTGCCAGCAGCTTGCGGGGGCCCCAAGAGACCCAGTACTTC
TRBJ2-7 once NA TRBV3-1/TRBV3-2 CASSHSVPGEQYF TGTGCCAGCAGCCACTCGGTCCCGGGCGAGCAGTACTTC
TRBJ1-2 NA NA TRBV9 CASSVAGRINYGYTF TGTGCCAGCAGCGTAGCTGGTCGGATTAACTATGGCTACACCTTC
TRBJ1-1 NA NA TRBV30 CAWSRPVGNTEAFF TGTGCCTGGAGCCGACCTGTTGGGAACACTGAAGCTTTCTTT
TRBJ2-6 NA NA TRBV11-3 CASSLVIGLDGANVLTF TGTGCCAGCAGCTTAGTCATAGGGTTGGACGGGGCCAACGTCCTGACTTTC
TRBJ2-1 NA NA TRBV24-1 CATEGVIYNEQFF TGTGCCACGGAGGGGGTTATCTACAATGAGCAGTTCTTC
TRBJ1-2 NA NA TRBV5-1 CASSPDRLSDYGYTF TGCGCCAGCAGCCCTGACAGGCTGTCGGACTATGGCTACACCTTC
TRBJ1-6 NA NA TRBV18 CASSPRDDGALHF TGTGCCAGCTCACCACGGGACGATGGGGCCCTCCACTTT
TRBJ2-3 few TRBD2 TRBV3-1/TRBV3-2 CASSHNGLAGGPKGTQYF TGTGCCAGCAGCCACAACGGCCTAGCGGGGGGCCCGAAGGGTACGCAGTATTTT
TRBJ2-1 once NA TRBV7-3 CASSENGVVYNEQFF TGTGCCAGCAGCGAAAACGGTGTGGTTTACAATGAGCAGTTCTTC
TRBJ1-1 NA NA TRBV2 CASSANGNTEAFF TGTGCCAGCAGTGCTAACGGTAACACTGAAGCTTTCTTT
TRBJ1-5 NA TRBD1 TRBV19 CASSIDRGYSNQPQHF TGTGCCAGTAGTATCGACAGGGGCTATAGCAATCAGCCCCAGCATTTT
TRBJ2-1 NA TRBD2 TRBV18 CASSRSGGEYNEQFF TGTGCCAGCTCACGTAGCGGGGGGGAGTACAATGAGCAGTTCTTC
TRBJ2-2 NA NA TRBV5-8 CASSPPQGTGELFF TGTGCCAGCAGCCCGCCACAGGGAACCGGGGAGCTGTTTTTT
TRBJ1-5 NA NA TRBV5-6 CASSSPRRNQPQHF TGTGCCAGCAGCTCCCCTCGGCGCAATCAGCCCCAGCATTTT
TRBJ1-1 NA NA TRBV3-1/TRBV3-2 CASSQATGNTEAFF TGTGCCAGCAGCCAAGCGACTGGGAACACTGAAGCTTTCTTT
TRBJ2-2 few NA TRBV11-3 CASSFLGAYANTGELFF TGTGCCAGCAGCTTTTTAGGGGCATACGCGAACACCGGGGAGCTGTTTTTT
TRBJ2-3 NA NA TRBV7-9 CASSLEGGFVDTQYF TGTGCCAGCAGCTTAGAGGGGGGATTTGTCGATACGCAGTATTTT
TRBJ2-6 NA NA TRBV28 CASSESSGANVLTF TGTGCCAGCAGCGAGAGCTCTGGGGCCAACGTCCTGACTTTC
TRBJ1-1 NA TRBD1 TRBV6-5 CASSWGQGGEAFF TGTGCCAGCAGTTGGGGTCAGGGGGGGGAAGCTTTCTTT
TRBJ2-7 NA NA TRBV6-1 CASSEEAFSYEQYF TGTGCCAGCAGTGAAGAGGCGTTCTCCTACGAGCAGTACTTC
TRBJ2-1 NA TRBD2 TRBV28 CASSRTSGGDNEQFF TGTGCCAGCAGTAGAACTAGCGGGGGCGACAATGAGCAGTTCTTC